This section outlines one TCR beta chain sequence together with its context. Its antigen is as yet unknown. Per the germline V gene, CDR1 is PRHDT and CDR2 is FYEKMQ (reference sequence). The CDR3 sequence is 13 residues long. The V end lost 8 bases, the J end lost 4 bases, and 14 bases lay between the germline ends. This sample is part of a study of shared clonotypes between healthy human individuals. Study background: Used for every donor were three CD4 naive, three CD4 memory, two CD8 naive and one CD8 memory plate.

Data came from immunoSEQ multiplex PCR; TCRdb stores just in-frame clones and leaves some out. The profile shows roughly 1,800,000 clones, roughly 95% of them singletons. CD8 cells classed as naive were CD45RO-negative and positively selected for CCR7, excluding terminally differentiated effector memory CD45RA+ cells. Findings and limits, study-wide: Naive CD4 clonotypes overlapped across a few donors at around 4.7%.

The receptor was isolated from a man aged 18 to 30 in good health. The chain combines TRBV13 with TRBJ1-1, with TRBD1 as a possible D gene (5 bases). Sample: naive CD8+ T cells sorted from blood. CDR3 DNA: TGTGCCAGCGGGGGACCTGGTTTCACTGAAGCTTTCTTT. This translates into CASGGPGFTEAFF.